This T cell receptor (beta chain) was recorded in a study of T cell repertoires in cytomegalovirus infection. Study-level background: As its CMV epitopes, the study selected recently identified HLA-C-restricted and well-studied HLA-B-restricted targets. Through public TCR beta signatures, both CMV infection and matching HLA type were indicated. Study outcomes and limitations: CMV carriers having the relevant HLA were flagged by cumulative public TCR beta family frequency.

CDR1 is SGHTA and CDR2 is FQGNSA in the germline V gene. V was clipped by 5 bases and J by 2 bases, with 27 bases between them. This CDR3 comprises 19 residues. Worth noting for this clonotype: The target antigen is unknown.

In TCRdb, the reads were re-called with MiXCR into one record per CDR3 protein. The repertoire holds 450,000 to 600,000 distinct CDR3 sequences, with 30% to 35% as singletons. The specimen comprised cultured PBMCs, sampled from culture after CMV antigen stimulation. This sequence originates from a human donor in good health (CMV status not recorded). Some clones in this sample may be carry-over from other donors' samples. This sequence joins TRBV7-2 and TRBJ2-5; TRBD1 might be the D (5 bases). This CDR3 is CASSPPVRGSLMLQETQYF. The CDR3 DNA follows: TGTGCCAGCAGCCCCCCCGTTAGGGGTTCCCTAATGCTACAAGAGACCCAGTACTTC. The full variable domain, with the rest looked up from reference TRBV7-2 and TRBJ2-5, is GAGVSQSPSNKVTEKGKDVELRCDPISGHTALYWYRQSLGQGLEFLIYFQGNSAPDKSGLPSDRFSAERTGGSVSTLTIQRTQQEDSAVYLCASSPPVRGSLMLQETQYFGPGTRLLVL.